This T cell receptor (beta chain) was sequenced for a study of neurological immune-mediated disorders. Findings of the study overall: The highest TCR clonal expansion occurred in HTLV-1-associated myelopathy; multiple sclerosis fell below healthy controls.

Unsorted libraries were prepared from 2 million PBMCs held at -80 C. The cDNA was synthesized by means of template-switch 5'RACE, which was carried out with 10-nucleotide random UMIs. Per sequencing run, 15-18 subjects together gave over 200 million TCR-beta sequences. Using its own MiXCR run on the 5' RACE reads, TCRdb lists one record per CDR3 protein. Altogether tens of thousands of distinct CDR3 sequences are present, 10% being singletons, with the ten largest covering 1.8%. With regard to this clonotype: Antigen specificity is unknown.

This sequence originates from a middle-aged man in good health. Sequenced sample: PBMCs.

CDR3: CASSGRTGYPLEAFF. DNA of the CDR3: TGTGCCAGCAGTGGGAGGACAGGGTACCCCCTTGAAGCTTTCTTT. The V gene is TRBV25-1, the J gene TRBJ1-1; 8 nucleotides match TRBD1. The CDR3 extends over 15 amino acids. From germline, CDR1 is MGHDK and CDR2 SYGVNS. V lost 4 bases and J lost 7; bases outside the gene matches: 11.